The clone carrying this TCR beta chain appeared a few times. Its antigen is currently unknown. Reverse transcription of all isolated RNA meant that expressed TCRB transcripts were sequenced. Assay used: immunoSEQ multiplex PCR; TCRdb lists only in-frame clones, some missing. This table holds some 150,000 clones, around 50% found once. V trimming: 2 bases; J trimming: 4 bases; junction bases outside the gene matches: 3. This CDR3 is built from 14 residues. The germline CDR1 and CDR2 sequences are MNHNY and SVGAGI (reference sequence). The data stem from a study of beta chain features in type 1 diabetes. Study outcomes and limitations: Researchers caution that PCR might favor shorter templates, equally among patients and controls.

The sequencing input was Tregs from blood. The chain links TRBV6-6 to TRBJ2-3; TRBD2 agrees at 7 bases. This sequence was found in a man aged 18 to 29 in good health. The CDR3 loop reads CASSYAGAADTQYF. The CDR3 nucleotides read TGTGCCAGCAGTTACGCGGGAGCAGCAGATACGCAGTATTTT.